This entry lists 7 T cell receptor beta chains sequenced from one sample in a study of T cell changes during pregnancy in multiple sclerosis. The table came from immunoSEQ multiplex PCR; TCRdb's copy has only in-frame clones and leaves some out. The table includes tens of thousands of clones, around 94% detected once. Sequencing was performed on peripheral blood, taken in the third trimester of pregnancy. Receptors were obtained from a female donor with multiple sclerosis, enrolled in a pregnancy study.

The rearrangement links TRBV27 to TRBJ1-2; D is ambiguous. The germline V and J ends were trimmed by 3 bases and 5 bases, with 16 bases remaining between them. The CDR3 sequence is 15 residues long. The germline gives CDR1 MNHEY, CDR2 SMNVEV (reference sequence). The CDR3 region is CASSLHLGSLYGYTF. DNA of the CDR3: TGTGCCAGCAGTTTGCACCTCGGGAGCCTATATGGCTACACCTTC.

The chain uses TRBV27 and TRBJ2-1, with D possibly matching TRBD1 (5 bases). The germline V gene has CDR1 MNHEY and CDR2 SMNVEV (reference sequence). The CDR3 length is 15 residues. Trimming shortened V by 6 bases and J by 5 bases, and 17 bases separated the two germline ends. The CDR3 here is CASSPTPRANNEQFF. The CDR3 nucleotides are TGTGCCAGCAGCCCCACTCCCAGGGCTAACAATGAGCAGTTCTTC.

This sequence joins TRBV9 and TRBJ2-1, with D uncertain. The germline V gene encodes CDR1 SGDLS and CDR2 YYNGEE. The CDR3 consists of 14 residues. Trimming cost V 2 bases and J 5 bases, with 11 bases left between them. The CDR3 protein is CASSVGDTDNEQFF. The DNA of the CDR3 is TGTGCCAGCAGCGTCGGAGATACGGACAATGAGCAGTTCTTC.

The chain links TRBV18 to TRBJ1-5, with a weak D call TRBD1 (5 bases). Germline CDR1 KGHSH, CDR2 LQKENI. V was cut by 1 base and J by 6 bases, with 10 bases left in between. This CDR3 spans 14 amino acids. CDR3 sequence: CASSPRGGSQPQHF. DNA of the CDR3: TGTGCCAGCTCACCACGGGGGGGTAGTCAGCCCCAGCATTTT.

This chain links TRBV28 with TRBJ1-6, with D possibly matching TRBD1 (5 bases). The CDR3 is 14 amino acids. Germline CDR1 and CDR2: MDHEN and SYDVKM. Trimming removed 2 bases from V and 9 bases from J, with 11 bases in between. The CDR3 DNA reads TGTGCCAGCAGTTTAGTCCCCGGGGGTTCACCCCTCCACTTT. Translation gives CASSLVPGGSPLHF.

The genes are TRBV6-4 and TRBJ1-5; D might be TRBD1 (6 bases). The V end was cut by 2 bases, the J end by 4 bases, with 15 bases between. Looked up from germline, CDR1 is MRHNA and CDR2 is SNTAGT. The CDR3 is made up of 16 amino acids. CDR3: CASSDPDGTQNQPQHF. The CDR3 DNA reads TGTGCCAGCAGTGACCCCGACGGGACACAGAATCAGCCCCAGCATTTT.

The J gene is TRBJ1-3, the V gene TRBV15, with no clear D. The V gene's germline CDR1 is LNHNV and CDR2 YYDKDF (reference sequence). CDR3 length equals 14 residues. V dropped 9 bases and J dropped 2 bases, with 14 bases sitting between them. Here the CDR3 reads CATKNQATGNTIYF. Here the CDR3 DNA reads TGTGCCACAAAGAATCAGGCGACTGGAAACACCATATATTTT.